A single sample gave rise to the 20 T cell receptor beta chains below, sequenced in a study of regulatory T cells in long-lasting Graves disease. According to the study, TCR beta libraries were built with iRepertoire HTBI primers and CDR3-region Arm-PCR. MiXCR, applied by TCRdb to the multiplex PCR reads, yields one record per CDR3 protein. Among around 450,000 distinct CDR3 sequences listed, roughly 16% were seen once. Time point in this sample: newly diagnosed GD, antithyroid drugs for less than 3 months. Making the TCR library involved RNA that had been extracted from PBMCs. These sequences were also reported in another study, on T cells in Graves' hyperthyroidism and ophthalmopathy.

The sample consisted of peripheral blood mononuclear cells (PBMCs), taken at new diagnosis, from a patient treated with antithyroid drugs. The receptors shown here come from a man aged 35-49 years with Graves disease.

This clonotype was recorded a few times. The chain links TRBV20-1 to TRBJ2-1; 9 bases agree with TRBD1. The CDR3 is 16 residues long. The germline V gene has CDR1 DFQATT and CDR2 SNEGSKA (reference sequence). The V gene end was trimmed by 3 bases and the J gene end by 2 bases; junction bases not matched to a gene: 8. CDR3 coding DNA: TGCAGTGCTAGGGGGGGGCGACAGGGGGCCTACAATGAGCAGTTCTTC. Amino acid sequence: CSARGGRQGAYNEQFF.

V usage is TRBV10-3 and J usage is TRBJ2-2, with D perhaps being TRBD1 or TRBD2 (5 bases each). The CDR3 extends over 12 amino acids. V lost 10 bases to trimming and J lost 5 bases, with 11 bases between them. Per the germline V gene, CDR1 is ENHRY and CDR2 is SYGVKD. CDR3 bases: TGTGCCAGTGGATGGGGGACCGGGGAGCTGTTTTTT. This encodes CASGWGTGELFF.

The V gene is TRBV28, the J gene TRBJ2-7; TRBD1 agrees at 8 bases. The trim removed 6 bases at V and 2 bases at J, leaving 6 bases unmatched. Germline V CDR1 and CDR2: MDHEN, SYDVKM. This CDR3 spans 14 amino acids. This CDR3 reads CASSLGQATYEQYF. The CDR3 DNA reads TGTGCCAGCAGCCTGGGACAGGCAACCTACGAGCAGTACTTC.

In its sample, this clonotype was seen a few times. The CDR3 loop reads CASSSGTREAGEQFF. The CDR3 coding sequence is TGTGCCAGCAGCTCCGGGACTAGAGAGGCCGGTGAGCAGTTCTTC. The V call is TRBV5-8, the J call TRBJ2-1, with 8 bases identical to TRBD2. This CDR3 contains 15 residues. V lost 3 bases to trimming and J lost 9 bases; unmatched junction nucleotides: 11. Germline V lookup: CDR1 SGHTS, CDR2 YDEGEE.

The J gene is TRBJ1-3, the V gene TRBV2, with D unresolved. V gave up 1 base and J gave up 0 bases, with 7 bases separating them. CDR1 and CDR2 from the germline V gene are SNHLY and FYNNEI. The CDR3 has 15 amino acids. The CDR3 is CASSEEQFSGNTIYF. CDR3 nucleotides: TGTGCCAGCAGTGAAGAACAGTTCTCTGGAAACACCATATATTTT.

The CDR3 protein is CASSQVSARAEQFF. The CDR3 DNA sequence: TGCGCCAGCAGCCAAGTCTCAGCGCGGGCAGAGCAGTTCTTC. The J gene is TRBJ2-1, the V gene TRBV4-1; TRBD2 is a possible D gene (5 bases). Trimming stripped 1 base from V and 10 bases from J, with 14 bases between. The CDR3 has 14 amino acids. Per germline, CDR1 MGHRA and CDR2 YSYEKL.

The sample holds a few counts of this clonotype. The rearrangement uses TRBV20-1 and TRBJ1-5; 9 nucleotides agree with TRBD1. The CDR3 sequence is 16 residues long. The germline CDR1 and CDR2 sequences are DFQATT and SNEGSKA (reference sequence). The J segment lost 0 bases and the V segment lost 3 bases, leaving 6 bases of the junction unmatched. Here the CDR3 DNA reads TGCAGTGCTAGGACAGGGGGAATCTATAGCAATCAGCCCCAGCATTTT. Its translation: CSARTGGIYSNQPQHF.

This chain connects TRBV20-1 to TRBJ2-6; D is undetermined. Trimming shortened V by 6 bases and J by 4 bases, and 16 bases separated the two germline ends. Per the germline V gene, CDR1 is DFQATT and CDR2 is SNEGSKA (reference sequence). The CDR3 has 15 amino acids. CDR3 loop: CSAVFKDSGANVLTF. DNA of the CDR3: TGCAGTGCCGTCTTTAAGGATTCCGGGGCCAACGTCCTGACTTTC.

This clonotype was recorded a few times. The CDR3 region has the DNA TGTGCCAGCAGCCCCCACCCGGGACCCAAGGAGCAGTACTTC. Protein sequence: CASSPHPGPKEQYF. The V gene is TRBV9, the J gene TRBJ2-7, with D tentatively TRBD1 or TRBD2 (5 bases each). Trimming left V 4 bases short and J 7 bases short, with 18 bases between. Per the germline V gene, CDR1 is SGDLS and CDR2 is YYNGEE. CDR3 size: 14 residues.

The J gene is TRBJ2-1, the V gene TRBV18, with 15 bases that match TRBD2. Germline lookup yields CDR1 KGHSH and CDR2 LQKENI. The CDR3 length is 18 residues. V dropped 3 bases and J dropped 4; count of bases not matched to a gene: 7. Here the CDR3 DNA reads TGTGCCAGCTCACCCGAGGGACTAGCGGGAGGTTGGTACAATGAGCAGTTCTTC. This translates into CASSPEGLAGGWYNEQFF.

This clonotype was seen many times. V gene TRBV7-8 combines with J gene TRBJ2-1, with 12 nucleotides matching TRBD2. Germline trimming cut 5 bases from V and 3 bases from J; bases unmatched to any gene: 20. CDR3 length: 21 amino acids. Germline V lookup: CDR1 SGHVS, CDR2 FQNEAQ. CDR3 nucleotide sequence: TGTGCCAGCAGCCTCGTCACCGCACGGCTAGCGGGAGGGCCGAGCTACAATGAGCAGTTCTTC. This codes for CASSLVTARLAGGPSYNEQFF.

This clonotype was observed at least ten times. The J gene is TRBJ1-5, the V gene TRBV20-1, with TRBD1 as a possible D gene (5 bases). Germline CDR1 reads DFQATT; CDR2 reads SNEGSKA (reference sequence). This CDR3 has 12 residues. V lost 6 bases and J 5 bases, leaving 11 bases between the germline ends. In nucleotides, the CDR3 is TGCAGTGCCGTGGGGCAAGATCAGCCCCAGCATTTT. It specifies CSAVGQDQPQHF.

This clonotype occurred many times. V and J are TRBV28 and TRBJ2-2, with 8 nucleotides matching TRBD1. Unmatched junction bases numbered 6, after V lost 5 bases and J lost 7 bases. The CDR3 loop spans 14 amino acids. The germline CDR1 and CDR2 sequences are MDHEN and SYDVKM. The CDR3 DNA follows: TGTGCCAGCAGTCCCGGGACAGGCTACGGGGAGCTGTTTTTT. It translates to CASSPGTGYGELFF.

This clonotype came up many times. The chain has TRBV28 and TRBJ2-3; 12 nucleotides line up with TRBD2. The V and J ends lost 7 bases and 2 bases, in that order; junction bases with no gene match: 13. Germline values: CDR1 MDHEN, CDR2 SYDVKM. The length of the CDR3 is 18 residues. CDR3 in DNA: TGTGCCAGCAATTTTAACCTAGCGGGAGGGCCTCTCACAGATACGCAGTATTTT. It encodes CASNFNLAGGPLTDTQYF.

The chain combines TRBV7-9 with TRBJ2-3; D is ambiguous. The CDR3 loop spans 16 amino acids. V was shortened by 5 bases and J by 2 bases, with 17 bases between the two germline ends. Per the germline V gene, CDR1 is SEHNR and CDR2 is FQNEAQ (reference sequence). The CDR3 loop is CASSERFTDITDTQYF. The CDR3 DNA is TGTGCCAGCAGCGAAAGGTTTACAGACATCACAGATACGCAGTATTTT.

This clonotype came up a few times. The J gene is TRBJ2-1, the V gene TRBV5-1; 10 bases agree with TRBD2. CDR1 SGHRS and CDR2 YFSETQ come from the germline V gene. J was trimmed by 6 bases and V by 4 bases; bases with no gene match: 13. The CDR3 contains 17 residues. CDR3 region: CASSLENSGRRFNEQFF. CDR3 DNA: TGCGCCAGCAGCCTAGAGAATAGCGGGAGGCGGTTCAATGAGCAGTTCTTC.

This clonotype was counted many times. The V and J genes are TRBV2 and TRBJ1-5; D remains unclear. Germline lookup yields CDR1 SNHLY and CDR2 FYNNEI. The CDR3 consists of 16 residues. V lost 8 bases, J lost 0 bases, and 17 bases lay in between. DNA of the CDR3: TGTGCCAGCGGTGGACGCGGCGCGTATAGCAATCAGCCCCAGCATTTT. This codes for CASGGRGAYSNQPQHF.

The rearrangement uses TRBV7-9 and TRBJ2-1, with 14 bases identical to TRBD2. There are 15 residues in the CDR3. With 3 bases clipped from V and 9 bases from J, the junction kept 4 bases outside the gene matches. Germline V CDR1 and CDR2: SEHNR, FQNEAQ (reference sequence). The CDR3 reads CASSLTSGGAVEQFF. Written as DNA, the CDR3 is TGTGCCAGCAGCTTGACTAGCGGGGGGGCGGTTGAGCAGTTCTTC.

This clonotype was counted many times. The chain uses TRBV11-2 and TRBJ2-1; 8 nucleotides match TRBD2. CDR1 and CDR2 (germline): SGHAT, FQNNGV. The CDR3 contains 16 residues. V dropped 5 bases and J dropped 8; count of bases not matched to a gene: 14. In DNA, the CDR3 is TGTGCCAGCAGCCCCCGTGGCCAGCGGGGGTACGATGAGCAGTTCTTC. Translation: CASSPRGQRGYDEQFF.

This clonotype was detected many times. The gene calls are TRBV7-3 and TRBJ2-5; maybe TRBD1 (5 bases). The CDR3 is 14 residues long. Trimming pared 5 bases from V and 5 bases from J, leaving 15 bases between. Germline CDR1 is SGHTA and CDR2 is FQGTGA. The CDR3 loop reads CASSQGSGRETQYF. Here the CDR3 DNA reads TGTGCCAGCAGCCAAGGATCAGGGCGGGAGACCCAGTACTTC.